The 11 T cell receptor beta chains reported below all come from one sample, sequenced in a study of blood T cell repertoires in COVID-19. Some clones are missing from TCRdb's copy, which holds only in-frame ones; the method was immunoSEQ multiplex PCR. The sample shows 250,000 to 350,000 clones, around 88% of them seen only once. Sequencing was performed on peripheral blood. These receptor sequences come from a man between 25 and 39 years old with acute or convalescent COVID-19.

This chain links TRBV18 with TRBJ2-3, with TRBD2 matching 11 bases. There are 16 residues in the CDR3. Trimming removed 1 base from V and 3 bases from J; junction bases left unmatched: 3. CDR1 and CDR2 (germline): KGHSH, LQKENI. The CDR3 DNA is TGTGCCAGCTCACCACTAGCTAGCGGGAGGACAGATACGCAGTATTTT. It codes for CASSPLASGRTDTQYF.

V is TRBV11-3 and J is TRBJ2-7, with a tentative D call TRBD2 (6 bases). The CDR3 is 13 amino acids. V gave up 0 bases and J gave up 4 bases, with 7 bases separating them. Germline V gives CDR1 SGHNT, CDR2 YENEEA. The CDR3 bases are TGTGCCAGCAGCTTAGAAAGCGGGTACGAGCAGTACTTC. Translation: CASSLESGYEQYF.

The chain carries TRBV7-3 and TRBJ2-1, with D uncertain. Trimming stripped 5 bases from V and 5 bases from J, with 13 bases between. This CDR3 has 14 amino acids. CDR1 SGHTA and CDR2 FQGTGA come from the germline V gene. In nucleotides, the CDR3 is TGTGCCAGCAGCCCCACTTGGAGTGACAATGAGCAGTTCTTC. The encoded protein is CASSPTWSDNEQFF.

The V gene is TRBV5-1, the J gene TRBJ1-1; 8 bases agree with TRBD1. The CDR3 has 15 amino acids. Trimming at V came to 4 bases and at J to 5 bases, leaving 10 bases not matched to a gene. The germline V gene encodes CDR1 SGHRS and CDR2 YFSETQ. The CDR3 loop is CASSAVGQGWTEAFF. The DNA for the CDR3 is TGCGCCAGCAGCGCGGTTGGACAGGGTTGGACTGAAGCTTTCTTT. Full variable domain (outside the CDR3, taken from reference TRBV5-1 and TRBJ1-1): KAGVTQTPRYLIKTRGQQVTLSCSPISGHRSVSWYQQTPGQGLQFLFEYFSETQRNKGNFPGRFSGRQFSNSRSEMNVSTLELGDSALYLCASSAVGQGWTEAFFGQGTRLTVV.

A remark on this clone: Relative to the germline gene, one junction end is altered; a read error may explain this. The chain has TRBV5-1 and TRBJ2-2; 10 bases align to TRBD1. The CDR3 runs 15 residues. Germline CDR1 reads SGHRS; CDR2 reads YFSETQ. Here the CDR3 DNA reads TGCGCCAGCACCTTGAGACAGGGGGCGAGCGGGGAGCTGTTTTTT. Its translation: CASTLRQGASGELFF. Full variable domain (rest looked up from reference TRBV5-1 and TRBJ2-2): KAGVTQTPRYLIKTRGQQVTLSCSPISGHRSVSWYQQTPGQGLQFLFEYFSETQRNKGNFPGRFSGRQFSNSRSEMNVSTLELGDSALYLCASTLRQGASGELFFGEGSRLTVL.

The CDR3 sequence is CASSFVNQAPYNEQFF. The DNA for the CDR3 is TGTGCCAGCAGTTTCGTCAATCAGGCCCCCTACAATGAGCAGTTCTTC. This chain connects TRBV27 to TRBJ2-1; D is unclear. The CDR3 has 16 amino acids. Germline loops: CDR1 MNHEY, CDR2 SMNVEV (reference sequence). Trimming removed 3 bases at V and 2 bases at J, with 14 bases between.

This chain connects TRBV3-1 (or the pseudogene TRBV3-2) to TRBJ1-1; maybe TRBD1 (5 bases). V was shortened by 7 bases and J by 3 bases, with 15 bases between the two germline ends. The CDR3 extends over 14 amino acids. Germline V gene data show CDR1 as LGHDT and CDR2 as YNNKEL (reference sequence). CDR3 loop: CASTEGSGDTEAFF. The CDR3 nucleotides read TGTGCCAGCACCGAGGGGTCGGGGGACACTGAAGCTTTCTTT.

The CDR3 nucleotides are TGTGCCAGCAGCGTACAGATTAACACCGGGGAGCTGTTTTTT. As protein: CASSVQINTGELFF. The chain combines TRBV9 with TRBJ2-2; no clear D gene. Trimming cost V 1 base and J 2 bases, with 6 bases left between them. The CDR3 runs to 14 residues. Germline V lookup: CDR1 SGDLS, CDR2 YYNGEE.

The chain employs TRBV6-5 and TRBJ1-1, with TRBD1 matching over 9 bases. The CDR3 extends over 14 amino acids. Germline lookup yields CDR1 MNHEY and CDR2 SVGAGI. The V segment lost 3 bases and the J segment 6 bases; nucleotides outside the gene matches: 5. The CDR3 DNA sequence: TGTGCCAGCAGTTATCGGGGACAGGGCCCTGAAGCTTTCTTT. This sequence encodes CASSYRGQGPEAFF.

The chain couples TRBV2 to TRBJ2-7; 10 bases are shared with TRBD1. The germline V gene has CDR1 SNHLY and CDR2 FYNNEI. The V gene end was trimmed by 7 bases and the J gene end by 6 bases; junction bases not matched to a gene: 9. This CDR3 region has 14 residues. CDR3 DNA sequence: TGTGCCAGCACCGAGGGGGGACAGGGGAGCGAGCAGTACTTC. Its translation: CASTEGGQGSEQYF.

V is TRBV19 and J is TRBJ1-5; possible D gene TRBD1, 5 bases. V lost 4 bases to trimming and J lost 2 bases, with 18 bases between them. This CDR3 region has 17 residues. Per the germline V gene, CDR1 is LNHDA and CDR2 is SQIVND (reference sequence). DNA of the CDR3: TGTGCCAGTAGTAAAGAAGGGGCCAGGTCACGCAATCAGCCCCAGCATTTT. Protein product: CASSKEGARSRNQPQHF.